Below are 23 T cell receptor beta chains sequenced from a single sample in a study of early T cells in non-severe SARS-CoV-2 infection. TCRdb processed the 5' RACE reads anew with MiXCR; each CDR3 protein has one entry. The profile shows 65,000 to 85,000 distinct CDR3 sequences, 11% of them singletons. Input material: whole blood. These TCRs come from an adult who was a healthcare worker with PCR-confirmed SARS-CoV-2 infection or an uninfected control (not recorded which).

This clonotype has more than one count but fewer than ten. J is TRBJ2-7 and V is TRBV6-5; D is perhaps TRBD1 or TRBD2 (5 bases each). The CDR3 contains 13 residues. The germline CDR1 and CDR2 sequences are MNHEY and SVGAGI. The V and J ends lost 11 bases and 6 bases respectively, with 20 bases between them. The CDR3 loop is CAVSRGQGSEQYF. CDR3 DNA: TGTGCCGTCTCACGCGGGCAGGGTAGCGAGCAGTACTTC.

This clonotype was observed many times. This chain joins TRBV14 and TRBJ2-1; possible D gene TRBD1, 6 bases. The CDR3 covers 11 residues. The germline V gene encodes CDR1 SGHDN and CDR2 FVKESK. The V and J ends lost 4 bases and 15 bases respectively, with 13 bases between them. In nucleotides, the CDR3 is TGTGCCAGCAGCCGACAGGCCGTATTGTTCTTC. Amino acid sequence: CASSRQAVLFF.

This clonotype was seen at least ten times. The J gene is TRBJ1-6, the V gene TRBV7-6; D is perhaps TRBD1 (6 bases). In germline, CDR1 is SGHVS, CDR2 FNYEAQ. V was shortened by 0 bases and J by 3 bases, with 12 bases between the two germline ends. The CDR3 is 17 amino acids. CDR3 residues: CASSLAGRTDYNSPLHF. CDR3 sequence (DNA): TGTGCCAGCAGCTTAGCGGGGAGGACAGACTATAATTCACCCCTCCACTTT.

This clonotype was observed many times. The J gene is TRBJ2-1, the V gene TRBV12-3 or TRBV12-4, with D unresolved. Deletions cut 1 base from V and 5 bases from J, with 9 bases between. The CDR3 is 14 residues long. The CDR3, as DNA: TGTGCCAGCAGTTTAGTCCGACGAAACAATGAGCAGTTCTTC. Its protein product is CASSLVRRNNEQFF.

This clonotype was recorded many times. The chain couples TRBV29-1 to TRBJ2-6, with D tentatively TRBD1 (6 bases). The CDR3 runs 16 residues. V gave up 6 bases and J gave up 0 bases, with 15 bases separating them. The germline V gene has CDR1 SQVTM and CDR2 ANQGSEA. The CDR3 protein is CSVVSRGSSGANVLTF. For the CDR3, the DNA is TGCAGCGTAGTGTCCAGGGGATCCTCTGGGGCCAACGTCCTGACTTTC.

In its sample, this clonotype was seen many times. V is TRBV12-3 or TRBV12-4 and J is TRBJ2-7; 13 nucleotides match TRBD2. CDR3 size: 16 residues. Trimming took 6 bases from V and 2 from J; bases not matched to a gene: 7. Here the CDR3 reads CASSHRGTSGAYEQYF. CDR3 coding DNA: TGTGCCAGCAGCCACCGCGGGACTAGCGGGGCCTACGAGCAGTACTTC.

Many counts were recorded for this clonotype. V and J are TRBV7-9 and TRBJ2-7; D uncertain. Trimming removed 1 base at V and 3 bases at J, with 13 bases between. The CDR3 runs to 15 residues. Germline V gene data show CDR1 as SEHNR and CDR2 as FQNEAQ (reference sequence). The DNA of the CDR3 is TGTGCCAGCAGCTTAGGGATGACAAAAGACTACGAGCAGTACTTC. It encodes CASSLGMTKDYEQYF.

In regard to this clonotype: An end of the junction differs from the germline gene, which may be a read error. The chain recombines TRBV6-1 with TRBJ2-7; tentatively, D is TRBD1 (6 bases). This CDR3 contains 14 residues. Germline lookup yields CDR1 MNHNS and CDR2 SASEGT. The CDR3 nucleotides read TGTGCCGGCAGGGGTGGACTGATGTCCTACGAGCAGTACTTC. This codes for CAGRGGLMSYEQYF.

This clonotype has ten or more counts. The CDR3 is CASSGRRLNEKLFF. The DNA of the CDR3 is TGTGCCAGCAGTGGGAGGAGACTTAATGAAAAACTGTTTTTT. The genes are TRBV2 and TRBJ1-4; D unresolved. Germline-derived CDR1 and CDR2 are SNHLY and FYNNEI. Trimming took 4 bases from V and 4 from J, leaving 10 bases between them. The CDR3 length is 14 residues.

This clonotype has more than one count but fewer than ten. V is TRBV29-1 and J is TRBJ1-2; no definite D call. From germline, CDR1 is SQVTM and CDR2 ANQGSEA. This CDR3 has 14 residues. Trimming removed 5 bases at V and 5 bases at J, with 18 bases between. CDR3 sequence reads: CSVPTTADLYGYTF. The CDR3 DNA reads TGCAGCGTTCCCACCACGGCGGATTTGTATGGCTACACCTTC.

This clonotype was counted ten times or more. The CDR3 coding sequence is TGTGCCAGCAGTTACTCGACTAGCGGGCACAATGAGCAGTTCTTC. Its translation is CASSYSTSGHNEQFF. The gene calls are TRBV6-5 and TRBJ2-1, with 10 positions matching TRBD2. Germline CDR1 is MNHEY and CDR2 is SVGAGI. The CDR3 extends over 15 amino acids. V shed 0 bases and J 5 bases; nucleotides not matched to a gene: 1.

This clonotype has at least ten counts. This rearrangement joins TRBV13 to TRBJ2-7; possibly TRBD1 for D (6 bases). From germline, CDR1 is PRHDT and CDR2 FYEKMQ (reference sequence). V dropped 2 bases and J dropped 3 bases, with 11 bases sitting between them. There are 14 residues in the CDR3. CDR3 DNA: TGTGCCAGCAGCTTATCCCGACAGGACTACGAGCAGTACTTC. Its protein is CASSLSRQDYEQYF.

This clonotype appeared many times. J is TRBJ2-7 and V is TRBV5-6; D not resolved. The CDR3 totals 13 residues. Per the germline V gene, CDR1 is SGHDT and CDR2 is YYEEEE. Trimming cost V 0 bases and J 1 base, with 5 bases left between them. The CDR3 loop reads CASSLDVSYEQYF. CDR3 sequence (DNA): TGTGCCAGCAGCTTGGACGTATCCTACGAGCAGTACTTC.

This clonotype was observed at least ten times. The chain has TRBV5-6 and TRBJ2-3; tentative D call: TRBD2 (6 bases). Germline assignment: CDR1 SGHDT and CDR2 YYEEEE. V dropped 0 bases and J dropped 0 bases, with 8 bases sitting between them. The CDR3 covers 15 residues. The chain's CDR3 is CASSLGLGSTDTQYF. The CDR3 nucleotides read TGTGCCAGCAGCTTGGGACTAGGTAGCACAGATACGCAGTATTTT.

This clonotype was observed a handful of times. The rearrangement joins TRBV5-1 to TRBJ2-5; 10 positions agree with TRBD1. The CDR3 covers 14 residues. Germline V lookup: CDR1 SGHRS, CDR2 YFSETQ. With V trimmed by 4 bases and J by 2 bases, 2 bases remained unmatched. CDR3 in amino acids: CASSEGQGQETQYF. The CDR3 DNA reads as TGCGCCAGCAGCGAGGGACAGGGGCAAGAGACCCAGTACTTC.

This clonotype was seen ten or more times. The chain links TRBV6-5 to TRBJ1-6; 7 nucleotides match TRBD1. In germline, CDR1 is MNHEY, CDR2 SVGAGI. The CDR3 sequence is 13 residues long. V shed 6 bases and J 10 bases; nucleotides not matched to a gene: 6. CDR3 nucleotides: TGTGCCAGCAGGACCGACAGGGAATCACCCCTCCACTTT. It is translated as CASRTDRESPLHF.

In its sample, this clonotype was seen many times. The chain recombines TRBV20-1 with TRBJ1-6; D may be TRBD1 (5 bases). The CDR3 covers 13 residues. V was clipped by 3 bases and J by 10 bases, with 13 bases between them. Per the germline V gene, CDR1 is DFQATT and CDR2 is SNEGSKA (reference sequence). CDR3 residues: CSASSGAGSPLHF. CDR3 coding DNA: TGCAGTGCTAGTTCCGGGGCAGGCTCACCCCTCCACTTT.

The chain recombines TRBV29-1 with TRBJ2-7, with a weak D call TRBD1 (6 bases). CDR3 size: 13 residues. Deletions cut 4 bases from V and 2 bases from J, with 12 bases between. Germline lookup yields CDR1 SQVTM and CDR2 ANQGSEA. Written as DNA, the CDR3 is TGCAGCGTTGGGGGGACAACTACCTACGAGCAGTACTTC. Its translation is CSVGGTTTYEQYF.

The gene calls are TRBV3-1 and TRBJ1-1; D might be TRBD1 (5 bases). The length of the CDR3 is 15 residues. Trimming took 4 bases from V and 4 from J, leaving 16 bases between them. Germline V gene data show CDR1 as LGHDT and CDR2 as YNNKEL (reference sequence). CDR3 bases: TGTGCCAGCAGCCCTCTGACGGGGCTAAGCACTGAAGCTTTCTTT. It specifies CASSPLTGLSTEAFF.

This chain joins TRBV3-1 and TRBJ1-2; TRBD1 matches 8 bases. The CDR3 runs 13 residues. Germline values: CDR1 LGHDT, CDR2 YNNKEL (reference sequence). Losses at the gene ends were 10 bases for V and 8 bases for J; bases not matched to a gene: 12. CDR3: CATRSRQGSGYTF. The CDR3 bases are TGTGCCACCCGAAGTCGACAGGGGAGCGGCTACACCTTC.

The sample holds a few counts of this clonotype. The chain carries TRBV4-1 and TRBJ2-7; TRBD2 matches at 9 bases. The CDR3 spans 14 residues. V dropped 2 bases and J dropped 3; count of bases not matched to a gene: 2. CDR1 is MGHRA and CDR2 is YSYEKL in the germline V gene. The CDR3 sequence: CASSQFSGSYEQYF. The CDR3 DNA reads TGCGCCAGCAGCCAATTTAGCGGGAGCTACGAGCAGTACTTC.

This clonotype was observed many times. The rearrangement links TRBV7-9 to TRBJ2-3, with D uncertain. Between the trimmed V and J ends, which lost 4 bases and 9 bases, there was a span of 17 bases. This CDR3 comprises 14 residues. Germline CDR1 SEHNR, CDR2 FQNEAQ (reference sequence). CDR3 nucleotide sequence: TGTGCCAGCAGCTGGCCTCGAGAGACCGGCACGCAGTATTTT. Translation: CASSWPRETGTQYF.

Ten or more counts support this clonotype. The CDR3 sequence: CASSRTVTGANVLTF. In DNA form, the CDR3 reads TGTGCCAGCAGCCGAACCGTGACTGGGGCCAACGTCCTGACTTTC. The V call is TRBV12-3 or TRBV12-4, the J call TRBJ2-6, with D unresolved. V was pared by 6 bases and J by 2 bases, with 11 bases between. The CDR3 covers 15 residues.